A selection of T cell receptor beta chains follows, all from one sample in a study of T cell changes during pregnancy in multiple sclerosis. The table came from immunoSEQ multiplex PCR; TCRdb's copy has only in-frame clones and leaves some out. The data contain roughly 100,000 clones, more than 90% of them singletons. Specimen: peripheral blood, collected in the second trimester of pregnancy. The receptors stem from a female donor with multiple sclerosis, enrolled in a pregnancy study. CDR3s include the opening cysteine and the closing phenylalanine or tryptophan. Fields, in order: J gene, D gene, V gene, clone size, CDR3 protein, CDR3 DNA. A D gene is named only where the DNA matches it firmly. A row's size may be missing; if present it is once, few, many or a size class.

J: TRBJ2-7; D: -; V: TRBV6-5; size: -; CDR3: CASSYSEANEQYF; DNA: TGTGCCAGCAGTTACTCAGAAGCGAACGAGCAGTACTTC
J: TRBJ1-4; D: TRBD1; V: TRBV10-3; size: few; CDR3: CATRGRDATNEKLFF; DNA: TGTGCCACCAGGGGGAGGGATGCAACTAATGAAAAACTGTTTTTT
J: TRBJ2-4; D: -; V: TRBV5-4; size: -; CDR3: CASRRDSSGDRKNIQYF; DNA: TGTGCCAGCAGAAGGGACTCGAGCGGAGACCGAAAAAACATTCAGTACTTC
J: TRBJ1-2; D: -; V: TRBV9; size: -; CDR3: CASNRGVDGYTF; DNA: TGTGCCAGCAATCGGGGGGTAGATGGCTACACCTTC
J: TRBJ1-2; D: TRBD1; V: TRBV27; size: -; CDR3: CASSLSGTGGSYGYTF; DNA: TGTGCCAGCAGTTTAAGCGGGACAGGGGGCTCCTATGGCTACACCTTC
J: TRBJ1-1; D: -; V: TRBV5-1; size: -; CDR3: CASSFDRLTEAFF; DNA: TGCGCCAGCAGCTTTGACAGGCTCACTGAAGCTTTCTTT
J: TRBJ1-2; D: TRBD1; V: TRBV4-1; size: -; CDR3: CASSQAGQKYGYTF; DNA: TGCGCCAGCAGCCAAGCGGGACAGAAGTATGGCTACACCTTC
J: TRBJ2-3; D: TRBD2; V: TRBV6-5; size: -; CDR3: CASSPLSSGSYTQYF; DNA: TGTGCCAGCAGTCCACTCTCTAGCGGGAGTTATACGCAGTATTTT
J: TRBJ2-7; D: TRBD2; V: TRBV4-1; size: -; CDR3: CASSQELAGLTYEQYF; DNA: TGCGCCAGCAGCCAAGAGCTAGCGGGCCTTACCTACGAGCAGTACTTC
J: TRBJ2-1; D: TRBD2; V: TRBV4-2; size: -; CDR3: CASSQWFGTREEQFF; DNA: TGTGCCAGCAGCCAGTGGTTCGGGACTAGAGAAGAGCAGTTCTTC
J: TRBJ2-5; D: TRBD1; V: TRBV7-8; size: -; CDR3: CASSHRGQSTQYF; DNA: TGTGCCAGCAGCCACCGGGGACAGTCGACCCAGTACTTC
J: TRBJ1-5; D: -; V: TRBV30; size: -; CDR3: CAWSGAVGQPQHF; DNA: TGTGCCTGGAGTGGGGCAGTGGGTCAGCCCCAGCATTTT
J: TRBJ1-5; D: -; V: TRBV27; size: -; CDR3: CASSPDSNYQPQHF; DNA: TGTGCCAGCAGTCCTGACAGCAATTATCAGCCCCAGCATTTT
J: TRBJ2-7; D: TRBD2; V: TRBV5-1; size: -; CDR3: CASSPQLAGVYEQYF; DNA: TGCGCCAGCAGCCCCCAACTAGCGGGAGTGTACGAGCAGTACTTC
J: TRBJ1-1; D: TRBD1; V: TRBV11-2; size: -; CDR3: CASSRTGKIIAFF; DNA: TGTGCCAGCAGCCGGACAGGGAAAATAATAGCTTTCTTT
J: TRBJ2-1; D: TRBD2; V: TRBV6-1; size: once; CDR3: CASKTSGRAEQFF; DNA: TGTGCCAGCAAGACTAGCGGGAGGGCCGAGCAGTTCTTC
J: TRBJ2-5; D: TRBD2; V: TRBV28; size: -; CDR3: CASRPGTSFETQYF; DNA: TGTGCCAGCAGGCCCGGGACTAGTTTTGAGACCCAGTACTTC
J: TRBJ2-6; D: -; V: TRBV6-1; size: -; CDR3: CASSGGYSGANVLTF; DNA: TGTGCCAGCAGTGGAGGTTACTCTGGGGCCAACGTCCTGACTTTC
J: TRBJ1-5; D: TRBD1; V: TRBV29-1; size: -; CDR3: CSVGGTVNQPQHF; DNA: TGCAGCGTTGGCGGGACAGTTAATCAGCCCCAGCATTTT
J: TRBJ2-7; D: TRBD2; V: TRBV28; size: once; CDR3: CATLAGTIPYEQYF; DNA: TGTGCCACCCTAGCGGGAACCATCCCCTACGAGCAGTACTTC
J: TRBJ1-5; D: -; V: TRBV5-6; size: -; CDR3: CASSAGNQPQHF; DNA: TGTGCCAGCAGCGCAGGGAATCAGCCCCAGCATTTT
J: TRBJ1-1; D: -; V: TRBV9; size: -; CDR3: CASSPRGPNTEAFF; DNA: TGTGCCAGCAGCCCACGAGGGCCGAACACTGAAGCTTTCTTT
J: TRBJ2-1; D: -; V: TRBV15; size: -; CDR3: CATSREAQRTMAAYNEQFF; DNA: TGTGCCACCAGCAGAGAGGCCCAACGGACTATGGCTGCCTACAATGAGCAGTTCTTC
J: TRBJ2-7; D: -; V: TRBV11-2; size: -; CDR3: CASSLGGDYEQYF; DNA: TGTGCCAGCAGCTTAGGTGGAGATTACGAGCAGTACTTC
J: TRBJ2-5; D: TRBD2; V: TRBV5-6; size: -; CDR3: CASSLSGLAGKEYF; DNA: TGTGCCAGCAGCTTAAGTGGTCTAGCGGGAAAAGAGTACTTC
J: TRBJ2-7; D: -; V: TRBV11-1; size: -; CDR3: CASSLGRMAYEQYF; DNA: TGTGCCAGCAGCTTAGGGAGGATGGCCTACGAGCAGTACTTC
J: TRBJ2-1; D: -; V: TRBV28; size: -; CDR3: CASSPTTGPSYNEQFF; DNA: TGTGCCAGCAGTCCAACGACAGGACCCTCCTACAATGAGCAGTTCTTC